This TCR beta chain was captured by sequencing in a study of T-cell memory formation after mild COVID-19. Study-level background: The two donors had largely donor-specific TCR clusters.

V lost 5 bases to trimming and J lost 1 base; unmatched junction nucleotides: 6. Germline V lookup: CDR1 KGHSH, CDR2 LQKENI. The CDR3 length is 15 residues. Only a few counts were recorded for this clonotype. A single record per CDR3 protein comes from TCRdb applying MiXCR to the 5' RACE reads. The table has about half a million distinct CDR3 sequences, about 20% seen once. The chain combines TRBV18 with TRBJ2-7; TRBD1 agrees at 9 bases. The TCR was taken from an adult woman who had mild COVID-19 (a few samples of this study predate the infection). Cell type and time point are not known. Input material: PBMCs or a T cell subset sorted from them (not recorded which). The CDR3 region is CASSTGTGSSYEQYF. The CDR3 DNA is TGTGCCAGCTCAACTGGGACAGGGTCGTCCTACGAGCAGTACTTC.